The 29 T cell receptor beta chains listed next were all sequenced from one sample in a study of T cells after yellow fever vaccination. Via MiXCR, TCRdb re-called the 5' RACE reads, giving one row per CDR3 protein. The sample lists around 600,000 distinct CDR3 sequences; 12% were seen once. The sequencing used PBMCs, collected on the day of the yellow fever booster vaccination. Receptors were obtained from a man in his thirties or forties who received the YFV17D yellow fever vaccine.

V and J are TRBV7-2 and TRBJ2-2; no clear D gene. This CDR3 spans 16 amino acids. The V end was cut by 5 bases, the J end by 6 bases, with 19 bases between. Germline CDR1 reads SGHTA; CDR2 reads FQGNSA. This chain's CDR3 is CASSTLGPNGPGELFF. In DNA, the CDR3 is TGTGCCAGCAGCACCCTGGGCCCGAACGGGCCCGGGGAGCTGTTTTTT. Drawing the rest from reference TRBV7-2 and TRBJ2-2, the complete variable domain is GAGVSQSPSNKVTEKGKDVELRCDPISGHTALYWYRQSLGQGLEFLIYFQGNSAPDKSGLPSDRFSAERTGGSVSTLTIQRTQQEDSAVYLCASSTLGPNGPGELFFGEGSRLTVL.

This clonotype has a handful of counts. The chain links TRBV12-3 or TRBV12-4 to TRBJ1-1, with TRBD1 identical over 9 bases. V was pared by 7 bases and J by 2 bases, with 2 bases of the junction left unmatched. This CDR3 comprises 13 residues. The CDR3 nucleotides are TGTGCCAGCAACAGGGGGCAAAACACTGAAGCTTTCTTT. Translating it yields CASNRGQNTEAFF.

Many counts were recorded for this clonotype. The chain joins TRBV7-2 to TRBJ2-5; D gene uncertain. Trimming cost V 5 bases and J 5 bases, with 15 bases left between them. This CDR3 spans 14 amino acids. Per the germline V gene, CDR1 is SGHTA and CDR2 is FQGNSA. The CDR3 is CASSPRVAGETQYF. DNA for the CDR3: TGTGCCAGCAGCCCCCGAGTTGCCGGCGAGACCCAGTACTTC.

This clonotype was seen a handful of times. DNA of the CDR3: TGTGCCAGCAGCCCTACGGGGACCAGCAATCAGCCCCAGCATTTT. Amino acid sequence: CASSPTGTSNQPQHF. V is TRBV3-1 and J is TRBJ1-5; D is perhaps TRBD1 (5 bases). V dropped 4 bases and J dropped 1 base, with 11 bases sitting between them. CDR3 length equals 15 residues. From germline, CDR1 is LGHDT and CDR2 YNNKEL (reference sequence).

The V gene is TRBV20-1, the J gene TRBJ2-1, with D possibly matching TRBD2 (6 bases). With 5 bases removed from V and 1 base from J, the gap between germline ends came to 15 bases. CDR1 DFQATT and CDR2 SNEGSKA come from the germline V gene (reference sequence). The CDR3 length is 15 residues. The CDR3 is CSAAPNGGSYNEQFF. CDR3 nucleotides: TGCAGTGCTGCCCCGAACGGGGGTTCCTACAATGAGCAGTTCTTC.

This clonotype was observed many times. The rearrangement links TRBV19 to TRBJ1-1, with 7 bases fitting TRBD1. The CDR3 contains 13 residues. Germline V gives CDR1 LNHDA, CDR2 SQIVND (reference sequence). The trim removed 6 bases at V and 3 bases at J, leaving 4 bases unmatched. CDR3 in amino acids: CASSRTGYTEAFF. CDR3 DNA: TGTGCCAGTAGCCGGACAGGCTACACTGAAGCTTTCTTT.

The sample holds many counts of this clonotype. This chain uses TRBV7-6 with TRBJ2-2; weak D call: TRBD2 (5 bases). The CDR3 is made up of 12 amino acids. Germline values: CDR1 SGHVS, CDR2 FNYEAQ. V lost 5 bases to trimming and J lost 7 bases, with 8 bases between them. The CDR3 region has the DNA TGTGCCAGCAGCCCCGCGGGCGGGGAGCTGTTTTTT. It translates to CASSPAGGELFF. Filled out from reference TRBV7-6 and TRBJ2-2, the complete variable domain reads GAGVSQSPRYKVTKRGQDVALRCDPISGHVSLYWYRQALGQGPEFLTYFNYEAQQDKSGLPNDRFSAERPEGSISTLTIQRTEQRDSAMYRCASSPAGGELFFGEGSRLTVL.

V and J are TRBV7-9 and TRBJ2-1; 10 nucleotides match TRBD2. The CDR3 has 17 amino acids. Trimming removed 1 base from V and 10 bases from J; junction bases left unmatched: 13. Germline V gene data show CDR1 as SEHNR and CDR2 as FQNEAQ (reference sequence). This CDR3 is CASSLGARWLAGDEQFF. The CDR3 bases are TGTGCCAGCAGCTTAGGGGCCCGTTGGCTAGCGGGAGACGAGCAGTTCTTC.

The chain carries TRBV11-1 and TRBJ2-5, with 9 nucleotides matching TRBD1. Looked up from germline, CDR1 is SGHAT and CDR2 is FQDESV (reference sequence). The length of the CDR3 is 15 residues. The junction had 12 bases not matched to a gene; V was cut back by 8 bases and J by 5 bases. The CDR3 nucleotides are TGTGCCAGCGGAACCAACAGGGGGCGCGGGGAGACCCAGTACTTC. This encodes CASGTNRGRGETQYF.

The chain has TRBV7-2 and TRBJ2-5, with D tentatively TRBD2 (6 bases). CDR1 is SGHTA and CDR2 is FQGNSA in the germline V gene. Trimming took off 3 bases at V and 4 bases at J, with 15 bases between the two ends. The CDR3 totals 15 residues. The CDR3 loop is CASSFGSAGLETQYF. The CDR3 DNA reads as TGTGCCAGCAGCTTCGGTTCCGCGGGGCTAGAGACCCAGTACTTC.

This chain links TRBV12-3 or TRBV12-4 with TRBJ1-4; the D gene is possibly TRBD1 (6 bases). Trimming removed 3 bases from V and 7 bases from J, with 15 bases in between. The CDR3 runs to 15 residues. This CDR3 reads CASSLGWGPAEKLFF. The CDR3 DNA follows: TGTGCCAGCAGTTTGGGTTGGGGGCCGGCTGAAAAACTGTTTTTT.

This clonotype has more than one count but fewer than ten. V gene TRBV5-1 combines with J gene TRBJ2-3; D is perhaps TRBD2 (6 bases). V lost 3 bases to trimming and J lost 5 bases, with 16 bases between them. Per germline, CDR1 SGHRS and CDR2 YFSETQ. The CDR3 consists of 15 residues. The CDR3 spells CASSYTGGIIDTQYF. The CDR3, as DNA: TGCGCCAGCAGCTACACCGGGGGTATCATAGATACGCAGTATTTT.

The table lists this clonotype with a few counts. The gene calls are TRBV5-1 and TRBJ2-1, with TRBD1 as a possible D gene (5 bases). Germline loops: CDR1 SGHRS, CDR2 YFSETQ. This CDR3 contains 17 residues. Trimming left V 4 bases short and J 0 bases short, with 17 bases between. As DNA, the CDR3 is TGCGCCAGCAGCGTAAATCCGACGACAGCCTCCTACAATGAGCAGTTCTTC. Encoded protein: CASSVNPTTASYNEQFF.

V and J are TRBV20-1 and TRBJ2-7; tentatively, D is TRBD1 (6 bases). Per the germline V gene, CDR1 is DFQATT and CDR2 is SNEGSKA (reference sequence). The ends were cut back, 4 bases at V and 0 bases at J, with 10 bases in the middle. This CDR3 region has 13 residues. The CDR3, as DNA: TGCAGTGCTATAGGACAGTACTCCTACGAGCAGTACTTC. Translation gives CSAIGQYSYEQYF.

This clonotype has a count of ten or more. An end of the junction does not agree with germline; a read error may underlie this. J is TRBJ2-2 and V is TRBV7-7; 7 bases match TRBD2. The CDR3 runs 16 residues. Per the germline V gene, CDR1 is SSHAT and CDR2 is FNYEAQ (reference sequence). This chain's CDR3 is CASSLVAGESTGELFF. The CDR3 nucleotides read TGTGCTAGCAGCTTAGTGGCGGGAGAATCTACCGGGGAGCTGTTTTTT.

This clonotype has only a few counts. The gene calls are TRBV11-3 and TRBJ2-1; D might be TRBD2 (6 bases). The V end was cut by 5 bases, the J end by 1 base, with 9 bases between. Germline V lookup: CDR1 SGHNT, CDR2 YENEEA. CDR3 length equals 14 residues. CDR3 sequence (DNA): TGTGCCAGCAGCCACCGGGAGTCCTACAATGAGCAGTTCTTC. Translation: CASSHRESYNEQFF.

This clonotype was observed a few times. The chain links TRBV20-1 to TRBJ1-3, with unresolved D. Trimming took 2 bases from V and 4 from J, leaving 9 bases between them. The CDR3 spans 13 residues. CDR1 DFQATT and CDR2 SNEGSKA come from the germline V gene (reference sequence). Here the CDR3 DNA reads TGCAGTGCTAGATTTTTTCGCGGAAACACCATATATTTT. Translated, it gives CSARFFRGNTIYF.

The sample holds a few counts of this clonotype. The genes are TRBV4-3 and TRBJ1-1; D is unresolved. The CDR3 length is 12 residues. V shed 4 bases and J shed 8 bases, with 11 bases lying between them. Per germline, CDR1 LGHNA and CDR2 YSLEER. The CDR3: CASSRQDGEAFF. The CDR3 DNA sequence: TGCGCCAGCAGCCGGCAGGACGGGGAAGCTTTCTTT.

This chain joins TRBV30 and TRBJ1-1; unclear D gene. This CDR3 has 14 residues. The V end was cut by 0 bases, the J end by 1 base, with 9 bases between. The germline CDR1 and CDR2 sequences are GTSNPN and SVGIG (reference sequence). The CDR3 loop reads CAWSVSPANTEAFF. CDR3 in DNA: TGTGCCTGGAGTGTTAGCCCTGCGAACACTGAAGCTTTCTTT.

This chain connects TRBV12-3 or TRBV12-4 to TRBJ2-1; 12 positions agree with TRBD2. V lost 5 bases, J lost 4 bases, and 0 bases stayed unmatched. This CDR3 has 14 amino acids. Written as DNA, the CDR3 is TGTGCCAGCAGTACTAGCGGGAGGTACAATGAGCAGTTCTTC. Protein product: CASSTSGRYNEQFF.

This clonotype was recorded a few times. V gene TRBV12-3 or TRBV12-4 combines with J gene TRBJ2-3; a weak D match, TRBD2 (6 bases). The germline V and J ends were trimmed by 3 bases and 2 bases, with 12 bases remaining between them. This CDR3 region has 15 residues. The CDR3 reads CASSFRRDYTDTQYF. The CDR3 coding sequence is TGTGCCAGCAGTTTCCGGCGGGATTACACAGATACGCAGTATTTT.

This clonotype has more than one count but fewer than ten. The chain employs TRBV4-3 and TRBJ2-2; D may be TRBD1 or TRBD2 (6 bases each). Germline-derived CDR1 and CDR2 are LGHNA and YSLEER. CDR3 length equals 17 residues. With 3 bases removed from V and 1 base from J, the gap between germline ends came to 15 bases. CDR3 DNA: TGCGCCAGCAGCCAGGGGGGCGGGACGCGGAACACCGGGGAGCTGTTTTTT. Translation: CASSQGGGTRNTGELFF.

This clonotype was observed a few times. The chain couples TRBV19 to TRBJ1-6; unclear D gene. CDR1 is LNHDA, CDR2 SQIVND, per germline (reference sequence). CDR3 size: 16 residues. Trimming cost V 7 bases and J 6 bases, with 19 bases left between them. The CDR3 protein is CASTDLEGASNSPLHF. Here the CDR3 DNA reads TGTGCCAGTACCGATCTTGAGGGCGCCAGTAATTCACCCCTCCACTTT.

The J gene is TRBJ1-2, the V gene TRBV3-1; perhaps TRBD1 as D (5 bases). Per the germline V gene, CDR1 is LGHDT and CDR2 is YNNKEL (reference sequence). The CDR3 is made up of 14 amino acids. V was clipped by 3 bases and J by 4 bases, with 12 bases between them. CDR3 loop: CASSHWGGSYGYTF. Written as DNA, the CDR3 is TGTGCCAGCAGCCACTGGGGGGGATCCTATGGCTACACCTTC. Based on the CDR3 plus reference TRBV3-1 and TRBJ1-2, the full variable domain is DTAVSQTPKYLVTQMGNDKSIKCEQNLGHDTMYWYKQDSKKFLKIMFSYNNKELIINETVPNRFSPKSPDKAHLNLHINSLELGDSAVYFCASSHWGGSYGYTFGSGTRLTVV.

The DNA of the CDR3 is TGTGCCAGCAGCTGGACTAGCGGGAGTGCCTACGAGCAGTACTTC. This translates into CASSWTSGSAYEQYF. The chain recombines TRBV7-2 with TRBJ2-7; TRBD2 aligns across 13 bases. Germline V CDR1 and CDR2: SGHTA, FQGNSA. J was trimmed by 2 bases and V by 4 bases; bases with no gene match: 2. This CDR3 has 15 amino acids.

The DNA for the CDR3 is TGTGCCAGCAGCAGAGAGACAGGGACTGGAAACACCATATATTTT. This sequence encodes CASSRETGTGNTIYF. V gene TRBV7-9 combines with J gene TRBJ1-3, with TRBD1 identical over 7 bases. Germline V gene sequence: CDR1 SEHNR, CDR2 FQNEAQ (reference sequence). V shed 5 bases, J shed 2 bases, and the junction held 6 bases outside the gene matches. The CDR3 is 15 residues long.

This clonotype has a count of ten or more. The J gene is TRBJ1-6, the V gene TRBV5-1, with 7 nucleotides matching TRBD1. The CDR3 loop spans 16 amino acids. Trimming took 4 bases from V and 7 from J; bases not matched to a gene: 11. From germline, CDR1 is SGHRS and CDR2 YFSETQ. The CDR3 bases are TGCGCCAGCAGCCGCCAGGGGGACTCCAGAAATTCACCCCTCCACTTT. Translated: CASSRQGDSRNSPLHF.

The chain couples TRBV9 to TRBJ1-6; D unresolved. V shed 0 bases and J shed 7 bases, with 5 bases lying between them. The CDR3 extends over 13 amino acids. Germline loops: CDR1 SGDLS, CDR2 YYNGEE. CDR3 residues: CASSVGANSPLHF. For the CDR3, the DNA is TGTGCCAGCAGCGTAGGAGCAAATTCACCCCTCCACTTT.

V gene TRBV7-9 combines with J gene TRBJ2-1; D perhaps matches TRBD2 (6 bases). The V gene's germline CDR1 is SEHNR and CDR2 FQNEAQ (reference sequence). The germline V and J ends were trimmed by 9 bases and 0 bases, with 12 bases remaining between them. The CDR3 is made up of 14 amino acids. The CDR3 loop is CASGAGNSYNEQFF. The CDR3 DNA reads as TGTGCCAGTGGGGCGGGAAACTCCTACAATGAGCAGTTCTTC.